Listed below are T cell receptor beta chains from one sample, sequenced in a study of cytomegalovirus exposure and HLA in healthy donors. Generated by immunoSEQ multiplex PCR, the TCRdb table keeps only in-frame clones and is missing some. The sample lists 100,000 to 150,000 clones; around nine tenths were seen once. The sequenced sample consisted of PBMCs. Receptors originate from a woman between 18 and 29 years old in good health and CMV-seronegative. CDR3s include the opening cysteine and the closing phenylalanine or tryptophan. A D gene is named only where the DNA matches it firmly. The listing skips clone size in some rows; elsewhere it reads once, few, many or a size class.

J | V | size | D | CDR3 | DNA
TRBJ1-4 | TRBV7-9 | - | TRBD1 | CASSDRGAYNEKLFF | TGTGCCAGCAGCGACAGGGGCGCCTATAATGAAAAACTGTTTTTT
TRBJ2-5 | TRBV4-2 | once | TRBD2 | CASSQGAGDVETQYF | TGTGCCAGCAGCCAAGGTGCGGGAGACGTAGAGACCCAGTACTTC
TRBJ2-7 | TRBV6-6 | - | - | CASGTLKYEQYF | TGTGCCAGCGGGACATTAAAATACGAGCAGTACTTC
TRBJ2-7 | TRBV28 | - | - | CASTQTGSRPSSYEQYF | TGTGCCAGCACCCAAACAGGGAGCAGGCCCAGCTCCTACGAGCAGTACTTC
TRBJ2-1 | TRBV27 | - | TRBD2 | CATSGSNYNEQFF | TGTGCCACCAGCGGGAGTAACTACAATGAGCAGTTCTTC
TRBJ2-2 | TRBV15 | - | - | CATSAVRTGELFF | TGTGCCACCAGCGCAGTTCGAACCGGGGAGCTGTTTTTT
TRBJ1-1 | TRBV5-1 | - | - | CASSPNSLTEAFF | TGCGCCAGCAGCCCGAACTCATTAACTGAAGCTTTCTTT
TRBJ2-4 | TRBV5-4 | - | TRBD1 | CASSAAGGPKNIQYF | TGTGCCAGCAGCGCGGCAGGGGGCCCCAAAAACATTCAGTACTTC
TRBJ1-2 | TRBV7-9 | - | - | CASSRLDSQRNYGYTF | TGTGCCAGCAGCCGCTTGGACAGCCAACGGAACTATGGCTACACCTTC
TRBJ2-1 | TRBV13 | - | TRBD1 | CASGRGPSYDNEQFF | TGTGCCAGCGGTAGGGGGCCCAGTTATGACAATGAGCAGTTCTTC
TRBJ2-7 | TRBV7-9 | once | - | CASSFPTAYEQYF | TGTGCCAGCAGCTTTCCTACGGCCTACGAGCAGTACTTC
TRBJ1-2 | TRBV9 | - | TRBD1 | CASSPGQGVNYGYTF | TGTGCCAGCAGCCCGGGACAGGGAGTGAACTATGGCTACACCTTC
TRBJ1-2 | TRBV27 | - | - | CASRAYRDPFYGYTF | TGTGCCAGCAGGGCCTACAGGGACCCATTCTATGGCTACACCTTC
TRBJ2-1 | TRBV18 | - | TRBD1 | CASSLTGGNEQFF | TGTGCCAGCTCACTGACAGGGGGCAATGAGCAGTTCTTC
TRBJ1-5 | TRBV30 | - | TRBD1 | CAWSMGQAQPQHF | TGTGCCTGGAGTATGGGACAGGCCCAGCCCCAGCATTTT
TRBJ1-5 | TRBV27 | - | - | CASRPTHRDHQPQHF | TGTGCCAGCAGACCCACCCACAGGGACCACCAGCCCCAGCATTTT
TRBJ2-7 | TRBV5-1 | - | TRBD1 | CASSTLTGNLYEQYF | TGCGCCAGCAGCACACTGACAGGGAACCTCTACGAGCAGTACTTC
TRBJ1-1 | TRBV27 | once | - | CASSLTPGGYEAFF | TGTGCCAGCAGTTTAACCCCCGGCGGATACGAAGCTTTCTTT
TRBJ2-2 | TRBV2 | - | - | CASSERQNTGELFF | TGTGCCAGCAGTGAAAGACAGAACACCGGGGAGCTGTTTTTT
TRBJ2-7 | TRBV7-8 | - | - | CASSLVAVVGSEQYF | TGTGCCAGCAGCTTAGTGGCAGTCGTGGGGAGCGAGCAGTACTTC
TRBJ2-5 | TRBV4-3 | once | - | CASSQGRGSQETQYF | TGCGCCAGCAGCCAAGGCAGGGGCAGCCAAGAGACCCAGTACTTC
TRBJ2-7 | TRBV11-2 | - | - | CASSLELYREQYF | TGTGCCAGCAGCTTAGAGCTCTACAGGGAGCAGTACTTC
TRBJ1-5 | TRBV28 | - | TRBD1 | CASSLSGQGASNQPQHF | TGTGCCAGCAGTTTATCCGGACAGGGGGCGAGCAATCAGCCCCAGCATTTT
TRBJ2-7 | TRBV11-2 | - | - | CASSLATRTFHLYF | TGTGCCAGCAGCTTAGCCACGAGGACATTCCATCTGTACTTC
TRBJ2-2 | TRBV10-3 | once | TRBD2 | CAINSGRAGTGELFF | TGTGCCATCAATAGCGGGAGGGCCGGCACCGGGGAGCTGTTTTTT
TRBJ2-1 | TRBV30 | - | - | CAWSVRLNEQFF | TGTGCCTGGAGTGTACGACTAAATGAGCAGTTCTTC
TRBJ2-5 | TRBV19 | - | - | CASSSQGFGETQYF | TGTGCCAGTAGCAGCCAGGGATTCGGGGAGACCCAGTACTTC
TRBJ2-1 | TRBV2 | - | - | CASGLSGSSYNEQFF | TGTGCCAGCGGTCTCAGCGGCTCATCCTACAATGAGCAGTTCTTC
TRBJ1-1 | TRBV7-9 | - | - | CASSQQRNTEAFF | TGTGCCAGCAGCCAACAGAGGAACACTGAAGCTTTCTTT
TRBJ1-1 | TRBV20-1 | once | - | CSAGRGGEAFF | TGCAGTGCAGGGAGGGGGGGTGAAGCTTTCTTT
TRBJ2-3 | TRBV7-9 | - | - | CASSLEGLVTDTQYF | TGTGCCAGCAGCTTAGAGGGGCTAGTCACAGATACGCAGTATTTT
TRBJ2-7 | TRBV10-1 | - | TRBD1 | CASRQGSYEQYF | TGCGCCAGCCGACAGGGGTCCTACGAGCAGTACTTC
TRBJ2-1 | TRBV4-1 | - | TRBD1 | CASSHAGQGDNEQFF | TGCGCCAGCAGCCATGCGGGACAGGGCGACAATGAGCAGTTCTTC
TRBJ1-5 | TRBV30 | - | - | CAWSIGSYSNQPQHF | TGTGCCTGGAGCATCGGGTCTTATAGCAATCAGCCCCAGCATTTT
TRBJ1-1 | TRBV5-8 | few | - | CASSRGMRILSRTEAFF | TGTGCCAGCAGCCGAGGGATGCGGATATTGTCTAGGACTGAAGCTTTCTTT
TRBJ1-2 | TRBV5-6 | few | - | CASSLDGRVAYGYTF | TGTGCCAGCAGCTTGGATGGTCGTGTGGCCTATGGCTACACCTTC
TRBJ2-1 | TRBV5-1 | - | TRBD2 | CASSTSGSGVNEQFF | TGCGCCAGCTCCACTAGCGGAAGCGGGGTCAATGAGCAGTTCTTC
TRBJ2-7 | TRBV2 | - | - | CASSESQGTYEQYF | TGTGCCAGCAGTGAAAGCCAGGGCACCTACGAGCAGTACTTC
TRBJ2-5 | TRBV19 | - | - | CASMERETQYF | TGTGCCAGTATGGAGAGGGAGACCCAGTACTTC
TRBJ1-5 | TRBV28 | few | - | CASSLTMQPQHF | TGTGCCAGCAGTCTTACAATGCAGCCCCAGCATTTT
TRBJ2-1 | TRBV28 | once | TRBD2 | CASLQAGGNVNEQFF | TGTGCCAGCCTCCAAGCGGGAGGGAATGTCAATGAGCAGTTCTTC
TRBJ2-7 | TRBV5-1 | - | TRBD2 | CASSLAGKTYEQYF | TGCGCCAGCAGCTTAGCGGGGAAGACCTACGAGCAGTACTTC
TRBJ2-3 | TRBV4-1 | few | - | CASSQETAIGGAQYF | TGCGCCAGCAGCCAAGAGACAGCGATTGGTGGTGCGCAGTATTTT
TRBJ2-3 | TRBV2 | once | TRBD2 | CASRPLVGGTTDTQYF | TGTGCCAGCAGGCCCCTAGTCGGGGGGACCACAGATACGCAGTATTTT
TRBJ2-5 | TRBV10-1 | many | - | CASSDPGSETQYF | TGCGCCAGCAGTGACCCCGGGTCGGAGACCCAGTACTTC
TRBJ2-2 | TRBV10-3 | - | - | CAISAEGGNTGELFF | TGTGCCATCAGTGCGGAGGGAGGAAACACCGGGGAGCTGTTTTTT
TRBJ1-5 | TRBV19 | - | - | CASSKTTVGYQPQHF | TGTGCCAGTAGTAAAACAACAGTTGGGTATCAGCCCCAGCATTTT
TRBJ2-7 | TRBV14 | - | TRBD2 | CASSQDFLVSGGRWGEQYF | TGTGCCAGCAGCCAAGATTTTTTAGTTAGCGGGGGCCGCTGGGGCGAGCAGTACTTC
TRBJ1-4 | TRBV7-8 | - | - | CASSRATNEKLFF | TGTGCCAGCAGCCGGGCAACTAATGAAAAACTGTTTTTT
TRBJ1-1 | TRBV2 | - | TRBD1 | CASSEDRGKYEAFF | TGTGCCAGCAGTGAAGACAGGGGGAAATATGAAGCTTTCTTT
TRBJ2-5 | TRBV2 | - | TRBD1 | CASSIDRAQETQYF | TGTGCCAGCAGTATAGACAGGGCGCAAGAGACCCAGTACTTC
TRBJ2-3 | TRBV7-9 | - | TRBD1 | CASSLATGATDTQYF | TGTGCCAGCAGCTTAGCGACAGGGGCCACAGATACGCAGTATTTT
TRBJ2-2 | TRBV6-4 | - | - | CASSGQYTTGELFF | TGTGCCAGCAGTGGACAGTATACCACCGGGGAGCTGTTTTTT
TRBJ2-5 | TRBV4-1 | - | TRBD1 | CASSQEGTGWETQYF | TGCGCCAGCAGCCAAGAGGGGACAGGGTGGGAGACCCAGTACTTC
TRBJ2-5 | TRBV2 | - | TRBD2 | CASSRGLAGSETQYF | TGTGCCAGCAGTCGCGGACTAGCGGGGTCAGAGACCCAGTACTTC
TRBJ1-1 | TRBV18 | - | TRBD1 | CASSMTGPEAFF | TGTGCCAGCTCCATGACAGGGCCTGAAGCTTTCTTT
TRBJ2-1 | TRBV4-1 | - | - | CASSQVGGNEQFF | TGCGCCAGCAGCCAAGTCGGCGGTAATGAGCAGTTCTTC
TRBJ2-3 | TRBV7-2 | - | - | CASSFGASADTQYF | TGTGCCAGCAGCTTCGGTGCTAGCGCAGATACGCAGTATTTT
TRBJ1-4 | TRBV13 | - | - | CASSSSVPGDNEKLFF | TGTGCCAGCAGCTCTTCTGTACCCGGAGACAATGAAAAACTGTTTTTT